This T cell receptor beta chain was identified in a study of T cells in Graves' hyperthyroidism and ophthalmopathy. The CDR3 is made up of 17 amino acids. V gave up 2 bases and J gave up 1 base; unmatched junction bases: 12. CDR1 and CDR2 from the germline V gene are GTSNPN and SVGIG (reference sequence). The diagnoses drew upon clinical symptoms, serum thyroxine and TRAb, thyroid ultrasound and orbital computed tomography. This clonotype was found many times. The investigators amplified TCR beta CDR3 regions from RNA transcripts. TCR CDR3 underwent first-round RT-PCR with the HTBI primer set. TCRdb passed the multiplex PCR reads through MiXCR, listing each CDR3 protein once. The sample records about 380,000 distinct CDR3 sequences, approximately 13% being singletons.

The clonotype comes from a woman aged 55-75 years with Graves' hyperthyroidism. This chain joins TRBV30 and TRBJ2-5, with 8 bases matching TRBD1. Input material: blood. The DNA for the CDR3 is TGTGCCTGGAGTATCTACTACGGACAGGGATTCCAAGAGACCCAGTACTTC. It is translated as CAWSIYYGQGFQETQYF. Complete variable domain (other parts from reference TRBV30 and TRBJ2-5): SQTIHQWPATLVQPVGSPLSLECTVEGTSNPNLYWYRQAAGRGLQLLFYSVGIGQISSEVPQNLSASRPQDRQFILSSKKLLLSDSGFYLCAWSIYYGQGFQETQYFGPGTRLLVL.